The 5 T cell receptor beta chains below come from one sample, sequenced in a study of human T cells and chemical hapten exposure. Regarding time point: healthy volunteer bleed at 2 weeks. From whole blood left unfractionated, total RNA was extracted. TCRdb fed the RACE reads into MiXCR, producing one record per CDR3 protein. The repertoire holds roughly 120,000 distinct CDR3 sequences, with approximately 10% as singletons. Input material: whole blood. Every receptor here comes from a male donor in good health. Some clones in this sample may be carry-over from other donors' samples.

The chain couples TRBV23-1 to TRBJ2-5, with 15 positions matching TRBD2. TRBV23-1 is classed as an ORF, of uncertain function. This CDR3 comprises 17 residues. The ends lost 2 bases at V and 5 bases at J; junction bases unmatched: 6. The CDR3 DNA is TGCGCCAGCAGTCAACCGGGACTAGCGGGGGGCCAGGAGACCCAGTACTTC. It specifies CASSQPGLAGGQETQYF.

The CDR3 bases are TGCAGCGCAGGGGACAGCCTTTCTGGTGGCTACACCTTC. Its protein is CSAGDSLSGGYTF. This sequence joins TRBV29-1 and TRBJ1-2; TRBD1 agrees at 7 bases. With 7 bases clipped from V and 7 bases from J, the junction kept 12 bases outside the gene matches. The V gene's germline CDR1 is SQVTM and CDR2 ANQGSEA. This CDR3 is built from 13 residues. The variable domain in full, completed from reference TRBV29-1 and TRBJ1-2, reads SAVISQKPSRDICQRGTSLTIQCQVDSQVTMMFWYRQQPGQSLTLIATANQGSEATYESGFVIDKFPISRPNLTFSTLTVSNMSPEDSSIYLCSAGDSLSGGYTFGSGTRLTVV.

The chain joins TRBV5-6 to TRBJ2-5, with D hard to call. Trimming took 4 bases from V and 2 from J, leaving 12 bases between them. The CDR3 spans 14 residues. Germline values: CDR1 SGHDT, CDR2 YYEEEE. As DNA, the CDR3 is TGTGCCAGCAGCGTTATAGACGTTCAAGAGACCCAGTACTTC. Encoded protein: CASSVIDVQETQYF.

In its sample, this clonotype was seen many times. J is TRBJ1-2 and V is TRBV5-1; 7 bases are shared with TRBD1. This CDR3 has 17 amino acids. The junction had 16 bases not matched to a gene; V was cut back by 5 bases and J by 3 bases. From germline, CDR1 is SGHRS and CDR2 YFSETQ. Written as DNA, the CDR3 is TGCGCCAGCAGTTTCAGCTCCCAGGGGGGGCTAGACTATGGCTACACCTTC. Translated: CASSFSSQGGLDYGYTF. Together with reference TRBV5-1 and TRBJ1-2, the CDR3 gives the full variable domain: KAGVTQTPRYLIKTRGQQVTLSCSPISGHRSVSWYQQTPGQGLQFLFEYFSETQRNKGNFPGRFSGRQFSNSRSEMNVSTLELGDSALYLCASSFSSQGGLDYGYTFGSGTRLTVV.

The chain recombines TRBV12-3 or TRBV12-4 with TRBJ2-3; D is unclear. The V end lost 6 bases, the J end lost 5 bases, and 12 bases lay between the germline ends. The CDR3 spans 13 residues. The CDR3 DNA follows: TGTGCCAGCAGAGTTTCGGGTGTAGATACGCAGTATTTT. Translation: CASRVSGVDTQYF.